The 26 T cell receptor beta chains given below trace back to one sample, sequenced in a study of blood T cell repertoires in COVID-19. The protocol was immunoSEQ multiplex PCR, while the TCRdb copy is restricted to in-frame clones and leaves out a portion. The profile shows roughly 360,000 clones, around 87% of them singletons. Material for sequencing was PBMCs or T cells enriched from blood (not recorded which). The receptors were gathered from a man younger than 45 who had recovered from COVID-19.

This clone was observed once. This rearrangement joins TRBV5-1 to TRBJ2-1; 9 bases agree with TRBD1. CDR1 is SGHRS and CDR2 is YFSETQ in the germline V gene. This CDR3 contains 15 residues. J lost 4 bases, V lost 4 bases, and 6 bases had no gene match. CDR3 in amino acids: CASSMGQGAYNEQFF. CDR3 sequence (DNA): TGCGCCAGCAGCATGGGACAGGGAGCTTACAATGAGCAGTTCTTC. The whole variable domain, remainder taken from reference TRBV5-1 and TRBJ2-1, is KAGVTQTPRYLIKTRGQQVTLSCSPISGHRSVSWYQQTPGQGLQFLFEYFSETQRNKGNFPGRFSGRQFSNSRSEMNVSTLELGDSALYLCASSMGQGAYNEQFFGPGTRLTVL.

This clone was counted only a few times. The V and J genes are TRBV29-1 and TRBJ2-7, with a weak D call TRBD1 (7 bases). Germline V gene data show CDR1 as SQVTM and CDR2 as ANQGSEA. V lost 6 bases, J lost 2 bases, and 11 bases lay in between. CDR3 size: 12 residues. The CDR3 loop is CSVAGQTYEQYF. In DNA form, the CDR3 reads TGCAGCGTCGCGGGACAGACCTACGAGCAGTACTTC.

The rearrangement links TRBV6-2 or TRBV6-3 to TRBJ1-5; D gene unclear. The CDR3 consists of 12 residues. The V and J ends lost 6 bases and 7 bases respectively, with 10 bases between them. Germline CDR1 MNHEY, CDR2 SVGEGT. The CDR3 reads CASSQWAQPQHF. Here the CDR3 DNA reads TGTGCCAGCAGCCAGTGGGCGCAGCCCCAGCATTTT.

The chain couples TRBV10-3 to TRBJ1-2, with 7 bases fitting TRBD1. Per the germline V gene, CDR1 is ENHRY and CDR2 is SYGVKD. V was pared by 0 bases and J by 6 bases, with 13 bases of the junction left unmatched. CDR3 length: 17 amino acids. CDR3 sequence: CAISESGQGGHGDGYTF. CDR3 nucleotides: TGTGCCATCAGTGAGTCGGGGCAAGGGGGCCATGGCGATGGCTACACCTTC.

This chain joins TRBV18 and TRBJ1-3; TRBD1 might be the D (6 bases). The CDR3 covers 16 residues. Germline CDR1 KGHSH, CDR2 LQKENI. Trimming stripped 0 bases from V and 1 base from J, with 10 bases between. CDR3 amino acids: CASSPPYRVSGNTIYF. The CDR3 region has the DNA TGTGCCAGCTCACCACCGTACAGGGTGTCTGGAAACACCATATATTTT.

The chain links TRBV7-8 to TRBJ1-4; 11 nucleotides line up with TRBD1. Trimming cost V 7 bases and J 8 bases; bases outside gene matches: 6. The CDR3 has 14 amino acids. Germline V gene data show CDR1 as SGHVS and CDR2 as FQNEAQ. DNA of the CDR3: TGTGCCAGCACCCGGACAGGGGGCAGAGAAAAACTGTTTTTT. It encodes CASTRTGGREKLFF.

The chain carries TRBV27 and TRBJ2-7; D possibly corresponds to TRBD2 (5 bases). The CDR3 spans 11 residues. V was pared by 6 bases and J by 3 bases, with 6 bases between. Germline V gives CDR1 MNHEY, CDR2 SMNVEV (reference sequence). This chain's CDR3 is CASRAGYEQYF. The CDR3, as DNA: TGTGCCAGCAGGGCGGGCTACGAGCAGTACTTC.

On this clone: The identical CDR3 is also encoded by other nucleotide sequences in the sample. The chain couples TRBV19 to TRBJ2-7; TRBD1 matches at 9 bases. The germline V gene encodes CDR1 LNHDA and CDR2 SQIVND (reference sequence). V trimming: 1 base; J trimming: 2 bases; junction bases outside the gene matches: 0. This CDR3 comprises 14 residues. The DNA of the CDR3 is TGTGCCAGTAGTATAGGGACAGGGGCCTACGAGCAGTACTTC. Protein: CASSIGTGAYEQYF. Together with reference TRBV19 and TRBJ2-7, the CDR3 gives the full variable domain: DGGITQSPKYLFRKEGQNVTLSCEQNLNHDAMYWYRQDPGQGLRLIYYSQIVNDFQKGDIAEGYSVSREKKESFPLTVTSAQKNPTAFYLCASSIGTGAYEQYFGPGTRLTVT.

This chain connects TRBV2 to TRBJ1-5, with a weak D call TRBD1 (6 bases). Trimming removed 5 bases at V and 7 bases at J, with 15 bases between. This CDR3 is 14 amino acids long. Germline-derived CDR1 and CDR2 are SNHLY and FYNNEI. Here the CDR3 DNA reads TGTGCCAGCAGTCTGGACAGAAATCCACAGCCCCAGCATTTT. Its protein product is CASSLDRNPQPQHF.

This chain connects TRBV14 to TRBJ1-6; perhaps TRBD1 as D (5 bases). The CDR3 consists of 14 residues. With 0 bases removed from V and 7 bases from J, the gap between germline ends came to 7 bases. The V gene's germline CDR1 is SGHDN and CDR2 FVKESK. CDR3 DNA sequence: TGTGCCAGCAGCCAAGACAGGGCGAATTCACCCCTCCACTTT. Translating gives CASSQDRANSPLHF.

This chain connects TRBV10-1 to TRBJ1-2; D uncertain. The germline V gene encodes CDR1 WNHNN and CDR2 SYGVQD (reference sequence). CDR3 size: 15 residues. The V end lost 4 bases, the J end lost 0 bases, and 12 bases lay between the germline ends. The CDR3 DNA reads as TGCGCCAGCAGTGGATGGATTGGGCCTAACTATGGCTACACCTTC. This gives the protein CASSGWIGPNYGYTF.

The chain couples TRBV11-2 to TRBJ2-3, with D unresolved. The CDR3 spans 15 residues. The germline CDR1 and CDR2 sequences are SGHAT and FQNNGV. V was clipped by 1 base and J by 2 bases, with 10 bases between them. CDR3 amino acids: CASSLGAANTDTQYF. CDR3 in DNA: TGTGCCAGCAGCTTAGGGGCCGCGAACACAGATACGCAGTATTTT.

The chain joins TRBV4-2 to TRBJ1-2; the D gene is possibly TRBD1 (5 bases). The CDR3 covers 15 residues. Germline V lookup: CDR1 LGHNA, CDR2 YNFKEQ. V dropped 0 bases and J dropped 7 bases, with 15 bases sitting between them. CDR3 DNA: TGTGCCAGCAGCCAAGAGGGCAGGGAATCGGGTGGCTACACCTTC. Protein sequence: CASSQEGRESGGYTF.

V gene TRBV6-5 combines with J gene TRBJ1-5; 7 nucleotides agree with TRBD1. The CDR3 runs to 14 residues. The V gene end was trimmed by 4 bases and the J gene end by 5 bases; junction bases not matched to a gene: 5. Germline assignment: CDR1 MNHEY and CDR2 SVGAGI. The CDR3 DNA follows: TGTGCCAGCAGTTTTCGGACAGGATATCAGCCCCAGCATTTT. Its translation is CASSFRTGYQPQHF.

The chain carries TRBV10-3 and TRBJ1-1; D is possibly TRBD1 (6 bases). Trimming cost V 10 bases and J 0 bases, with 18 bases left between them. Germline CDR1 is ENHRY and CDR2 is SYGVKD. This CDR3 spans 15 amino acids. The chain's CDR3 is CATNAGAVMNTEAFF. CDR3 sequence (DNA): TGTGCCACAAACGCGGGGGCTGTAATGAACACTGAAGCTTTCTTT.

DNA for the CDR3: TGTGCCAGCCAAGGACAGGGGGTGTACGAGCAGTACTTC. Translated, it gives CASQGQGVYEQYF. The gene calls are TRBV19 and TRBJ2-7, with TRBD1 matching 10 bases. This CDR3 region has 13 residues. V shed 9 bases, J shed 4 bases, and the junction held 6 bases outside the gene matches. Per germline, CDR1 LNHDA and CDR2 SQIVND (reference sequence).

The chain couples TRBV27 to TRBJ2-2, with a weak D call TRBD1 (5 bases). Germline values: CDR1 MNHEY, CDR2 SMNVEV (reference sequence). The CDR3 consists of 15 residues. V lost 6 bases and J 2 bases, leaving 13 bases between the germline ends. Here the CDR3 reads CASSHDSFNTGELFF. The CDR3 DNA follows: TGTGCCAGCAGCCACGACAGTTTTAACACCGGGGAGCTGTTTTTT.

This clone has just one count. V usage is TRBV11-3 and J usage is TRBJ2-7; 9 bases match TRBD2. From germline, CDR1 is SGHNT and CDR2 YENEEA. Trimming took 4 bases from V and 0 from J; bases not matched to a gene: 10. The CDR3 has 17 amino acids. As DNA, the CDR3 is TGTGCCAGCAGCTCACGTAACCGGACTAGCGACTCCTACGAGCAGTACTTC. Translating gives CASSSRNRTSDSYEQYF.

The chain uses TRBV20-1 and TRBJ1-3; D is unclear. This CDR3 is built from 13 residues. Germline V gives CDR1 DFQATT, CDR2 SNEGSKA (reference sequence). The CDR3 nucleotides read TGCAGGGCAAGTGTCTACTCTGGAAACACCATATATTTT. This encodes CRASVYSGNTIYF.

This clone has only one observation. The chain has TRBV27 and TRBJ1-4; 8 bases agree with TRBD1. CDR1 MNHEY and CDR2 SMNVEV come from the germline V gene (reference sequence). The V gene end was trimmed by 2 bases and the J gene end by 5 bases; junction bases not matched to a gene: 4. The CDR3 has 15 amino acids. The CDR3 DNA reads as TGTGCCAGCAGTTTAGCCGGGACAGGCAATGAAAAACTGTTTTTT. Its translation: CASSLAGTGNEKLFF.

The CDR3 reads CASSELAGMSTDTQYF. The CDR3 DNA follows: TGCGCCAGCAGTGAACTAGCGGGGATGTCCACAGATACGCAGTATTTT. The chain couples TRBV10-1 to TRBJ2-3; 10 bases fit TRBD2. The germline V gene encodes CDR1 WNHNN and CDR2 SYGVQD (reference sequence). Trimming at V came to 3 bases and at J to 2 bases, leaving 5 bases not matched to a gene. The CDR3 spans 16 residues.

The V and J genes are TRBV18 and TRBJ2-3; TRBD2 matches at 13 bases. V lost 3 bases and J lost 4; bases outside the gene matches: 1. The CDR3 consists of 15 residues. Germline CDR1 reads KGHSH; CDR2 reads LQKENI. CDR3 coding DNA: TGTGCCAGCTCACCCGGACTAGCGGGGGCAGATACGCAGTATTTT. Protein product: CASSPGLAGADTQYF.

The chain has TRBV30 and TRBJ1-2; D uncertain. The CDR3 is 12 residues long. The V gene lost 1 base and the J gene lost 8 bases, with 11 bases spanning the gap. Per germline, CDR1 GTSNPN and CDR2 SVGIG (reference sequence). CDR3 protein: CAWSASVEGYTF. Here the CDR3 DNA reads TGTGCCTGGAGTGCCTCAGTGGAGGGCTACACCTTC.

The chain joins TRBV30 to TRBJ1-1, with D maybe TRBD1 (6 bases). Germline V gene sequence: CDR1 GTSNPN, CDR2 SVGIG (reference sequence). This CDR3 has 12 amino acids. This CDR3 reads CTMDRLNTEAFF. In DNA, the CDR3 is TGTACGATGGACAGATTGAACACTGAAGCTTTCTTT.

The rearrangement links TRBV9 to TRBJ1-3, with 7 bases lining up with TRBD1. The CDR3 has 14 residues. CDR1 and CDR2 from the germline V gene are SGDLS and YYNGEE. With V trimmed by 4 bases and J by 2 bases, 3 bases remained unmatched. The CDR3 DNA reads TGTGCCAGCAGCACCCAGGGGGCTGGAAACACCATATATTTT. Translated, it gives CASSTQGAGNTIYF.

This clone was picked up a small number of times. This chain uses TRBV6-5 with TRBJ1-2; possible D gene TRBD1, 6 bases. Germline-derived CDR1 and CDR2 are MNHEY and SVGAGI. This CDR3 spans 14 amino acids. V lost 4 bases and J lost 14, with 23 bases in between. The CDR3 spells CASSSTGGGDPFTF. CDR3 DNA: TGTGCCAGCAGTTCCACCGGGGGGGGCGATCCTTTTACCTTC.